This T cell receptor (beta chain) was retrieved from a study of response to subunit inactivated influenza vaccine. CDR3 length equals 14 residues. Trimming took 0 bases from V and 2 from J, leaving 7 bases between them. Germline V lookup: CDR1 SGDLS, CDR2 YYNGEE. Study-wide results and limits: With each seasonal influenza vaccination, the authors suggested, few new T cells are recruited.

TCRdb reprocessed the RT-PCR reads with MiXCR, giving one entry per CDR3 protein. This sample yields about 780,000 distinct CDR3 sequences, of which about 18% are seen a single time; roughly a tenth belongs to the top ten. A remark on this clonotype: The antigen is not known.

The rearrangement joins TRBV9 to TRBJ2-3; perhaps TRBD2 as D (6 bases). The sample consisted of PBMCs from blood, taken around 5 days after vaccination. The receptor comes from a man aged 45-60 years who received an inactivated influenza vaccine. For the CDR3, the DNA is TGTGCCAGCAGCGTAGGGGACTTCACAGATACGCAGTATTTT. Translation gives CASSVGDFTDTQYF.